This T cell receptor beta chain was identified in a study of T-cell reconstitution after alpha-beta-depleted transplantation in children. TCRbeta library preparation incorporated unique molecular identifiers. TCRdb re-called the PCR reads through MiXCR, storing one row per CDR3 protein. The sample comprises around 480,000 distinct CDR3 sequences, approximately 29% of which are singletons, and 2% to 2.5% rests with the top ten. V lost 2 bases to trimming and J lost 0 bases; unmatched junction nucleotides: 8. CDR1 DFQATT and CDR2 SNEGSKA come from the germline V gene (reference sequence). The CDR3 contains 16 residues.

The TCR comes from a human donor who donated a stem cell graft to a child with aplastic anemia. The specimen comprised PBMCs from the stem cell graft donor, sampled from the stem cell graft. This chain connects TRBV20-1 to TRBJ2-3, with 7 bases fitting TRBD2. DNA of the CDR3: TGCAGTGCTAGATTTGCGGGAGCGGTTAGCACAGATACGCAGTATTTT. Amino acid sequence: CSARFAGAVSTDTQYF.